This passage covers 26 T cell receptor beta chains from one sample sequenced in a study of shared clonotypes between healthy human individuals. Profiling relied on immunoSEQ multiplex PCR, and the TCRdb table lists in-frame clones only, not all of them. The sample holds 550,000 to 850,000 clones, about 74% seen once. Specimen: memory CD4+ T cells sorted from blood. Documented subset: CD45RA-negative fraction. These receptor sequences come from a woman aged 25 to 39 in good health.

The J gene is TRBJ1-1, the V gene TRBV5-8, with TRBD1 identical over 7 bases. Germline-derived CDR1 and CDR2 are SGHTS and YDEGEE. There are 14 residues in the CDR3. Germline trimming cut 4 bases from V and 10 bases from J; bases unmatched to any gene: 13. CDR3 protein: CASSRLQTGIIAFF. The CDR3 DNA reads TGTGCCAGCAGCCGCCTCCAGACAGGGATTATAGCTTTCTTT.

J is TRBJ2-2 and V is TRBV6-4; D might be TRBD1 (6 bases). The CDR3 is 13 amino acids. Germline V CDR1 and CDR2: MRHNA, SNTAGT. V shed 4 bases and J shed 5 bases, with 8 bases lying between them. The CDR3, as DNA: TGTGCCAGCAGTGGACAGGTTACCGGGGAGCTGTTTTTT. Protein sequence: CASSGQVTGELFF.

V gene TRBV19 combines with J gene TRBJ1-1, with 12 bases lining up with TRBD1. This CDR3 has 17 amino acids. J gave up 6 bases and V 6 bases, and 14 bases lay outside the gene matches. Germline assignment: CDR1 LNHDA and CDR2 SQIVND (reference sequence). The CDR3 loop is CASRQPGQGAAFSEAFF. CDR3 nucleotides: TGTGCCAGTAGACAACCGGGACAGGGGGCGGCTTTTTCTGAAGCTTTCTTT.

The genes are TRBV7-2 and TRBJ2-7, with TRBD1 matching over 9 bases. The length of the CDR3 is 15 residues. The V gene's germline CDR1 is SGHTA and CDR2 FQGNSA. After removal of 5 bases from V and 5 bases from J, the junction contained 10 bases not matched to a gene. The CDR3 spells CASSPRGTGKNEQYF. The CDR3 DNA reads as TGTGCCAGCAGCCCGAGGGGGACAGGGAAGAACGAGCAGTACTTC.

The rearrangement links TRBV11-2 to TRBJ2-2, with D uncertain. The CDR3 totals 13 residues. Germline V gene data show CDR1 as SGHAT and CDR2 as FQNNGV. The V end was cut by 5 bases, the J end by 2 bases, with 6 bases between. CDR3 protein: CASSTTNTGELFF. The CDR3 region has the DNA TGTGCCAGCAGCACTACTAACACCGGGGAGCTGTTTTTT.

This clone was counted ten times or more. The gene calls are TRBV5-1 and TRBJ2-1, with 7 bases that match TRBD2. There are 12 residues in the CDR3. The V and J ends lost 2 bases and 13 bases, in that order; junction bases with no gene match: 6. The germline V gene has CDR1 SGHRS and CDR2 YFSETQ. CDR3 DNA sequence: TGCGCCAGCAGCTTTTTGGCGGGAGACCAGTTCTTC. Translated: CASSFLAGDQFF.

This chain uses TRBV27 with TRBJ2-2; 10 bases map to TRBD2. This CDR3 is built from 16 residues. Germline values: CDR1 MNHEY, CDR2 SMNVEV (reference sequence). The V and J ends lost 2 bases and 7 bases, in that order; junction bases with no gene match: 7. Here the CDR3 reads CASSLIPSGRSGELFF. Written as DNA, the CDR3 is TGTGCCAGCAGTTTAATCCCTAGCGGGAGAAGCGGGGAGCTGTTTTTT.

This chain uses TRBV10-1 with TRBJ2-5; the D gene could be TRBD1 or TRBD2 (5 bases each). The last part of the DNA fits TRBJ2-7 better; the J call may be wrong. Germline CDR1 WNHNN, CDR2 SYGVQD (reference sequence). This CDR3 has 13 amino acids. The CDR3 region is CASSESGGTEQYF. The CDR3 DNA sequence: TGCGCCAGCAGTGAGTCAGGTGGGACCGAGCAGTACTTC.

A note on this clone: The same CDR3 arises from other DNA sequences in this sample as well. The gene calls are TRBV6-5 and TRBJ2-7, with TRBD2 identical over 9 bases. This CDR3 region has 15 residues. Germline CDR1 is MNHEY and CDR2 is SVGAGI. The V gene end was trimmed by 0 bases and the J gene end by 4 bases; junction bases not matched to a gene: 4. CDR3 region: CASSYSIAGDYEQYF. The CDR3 DNA reads as TGTGCCAGCAGTTACTCGATAGCGGGAGATTACGAGCAGTACTTC.

In regard to this clone: The germline gene is not matched at one end of the junction; a read error may be the cause. This chain joins TRBV7-2 and TRBJ1-1, with D tentatively TRBD1 (5 bases). Germline CDR1 and CDR2: SGHTA and FQGNSA. The CDR3 covers 13 residues. The CDR3 loop is CASSFSGNAEAFF. The CDR3 nucleotides read TGTGCCAGCAGCTTTTCAGGGAACGCTGAAGCTTTCTTT.

This sequence joins TRBV7-3 and TRBJ1-1, with 7 nucleotides matching TRBD1. V lost 6 bases and J lost 3; bases outside the gene matches: 4. Germline loops: CDR1 SGHTA, CDR2 FQGTGA. The CDR3 has 13 amino acids. The CDR3 coding sequence is TGTGCCAGCAGAAGACAGGGAGACACTGAAGCTTTCTTT. Translated: CASRRQGDTEAFF.

The chain links TRBV4-1 to TRBJ1-2, with 11 bases aligning to TRBD1. The CDR3 runs 16 residues. Germline lookup yields CDR1 MGHRA and CDR2 YSYEKL. The J segment lost 4 bases and the V segment lost 3 bases, leaving 7 bases of the junction unmatched. The CDR3 reads CASSQPPGQGVYGYTF. The CDR3 coding sequence is TGCGCCAGCAGCCAGCCACCGGGACAGGGGGTCTATGGCTACACCTTC.

This clone was seen a handful of times. The chain combines TRBV28 with TRBJ1-2, with TRBD1 matching over 7 bases. Germline V gives CDR1 MDHEN, CDR2 SYDVKM. CDR3 length equals 17 residues. V was pared by 3 bases and J by 2 bases, with 12 bases of the junction left unmatched. CDR3: CASSFEGSTGDNYGYTF. CDR3 DNA: TGTGCCAGCAGTTTTGAAGGTTCTACAGGGGACAACTATGGCTACACCTTC.

This clone was found many times. This chain joins TRBV5-1 and TRBJ2-1; TRBD2 aligns across 8 bases. Germline CDR1 reads SGHRS; CDR2 reads YFSETQ. Trimming took 4 bases from V and 3 from J; bases not matched to a gene: 6. The length of the CDR3 is 15 residues. CDR3 sequence: CASSRSGGGYNEQFF. Written as DNA, the CDR3 is TGCGCCAGCAGCCGCAGCGGGGGAGGCTACAATGAGCAGTTCTTC.

The chain combines TRBV9 with TRBJ2-2, with 10 nucleotides matching TRBD1. The trim removed 0 bases at V and 0 bases at J, leaving 5 bases unmatched. Germline V lookup: CDR1 SGDLS, CDR2 YYNGEE. CDR3 length: 18 residues. CDR3 protein: CASSVAVGQGSNTGELFF. The DNA of the CDR3 is TGTGCCAGCAGCGTAGCTGTGGGACAGGGGTCGAACACCGGGGAGCTGTTTTTT.

The rearrangement joins TRBV6-1 to TRBJ1-3; 7 positions agree with TRBD1. Unmatched junction bases numbered 3, after V lost 4 bases and J lost 0 bases. The CDR3 totals 15 residues. From germline, CDR1 is MNHNS and CDR2 SASEGT. As DNA, the CDR3 is TGTGCCAGCAGTGCGACAGGGTTCTCTGGAAACACCATATATTTT. This sequence encodes CASSATGFSGNTIYF.

The rearrangement uses TRBV7-8 and TRBJ2-1; possible D gene TRBD2, 6 bases. Germline V gene lookup returns CDR1 SGHVS and CDR2 FQNEAQ. V was shortened by 3 bases and J by 0 bases, with 12 bases between the two germline ends. The CDR3 has 16 amino acids. CDR3 residues: CASSLLPAGSYNEQFF. In DNA form, the CDR3 reads TGTGCCAGCAGCTTGCTTCCAGCGGGCTCCTACAATGAGCAGTTCTTC.

The chain carries TRBV7-8 and TRBJ2-2, with 14 positions matching TRBD2. Germline loops: CDR1 SGHVS, CDR2 FQNEAQ. V lost 5 bases and J lost 4; bases outside the gene matches: 6. The CDR3 totals 17 residues. For the CDR3, the DNA is TGTGCCAGCAGCCGGGGACTAGCGGGAGTCGGCACCGGGGAGCTGTTTTTT. Translated: CASSRGLAGVGTGELFF.

The chain has TRBV5-4 and TRBJ2-7, with D hard to call. The germline V gene encodes CDR1 SGHNT and CDR2 YYREEE (reference sequence). V dropped 5 bases and J dropped 3 bases, with 12 bases sitting between them. The CDR3 is made up of 13 amino acids. The CDR3 DNA reads as TGTGCCAGCAGTGATGGACGGAGCTACGAGCAGTACTTC. This translates into CASSDGRSYEQYF.

This clone was found a few times. CDR3 DNA: TGTGCCAGCAGCCCGGGACTAGCGGGAGATACGCAGTATTTT. Its protein is CASSPGLAGDTQYF. This chain connects TRBV5-4 to TRBJ2-3; 12 positions agree with TRBD2. From germline, CDR1 is SGHNT and CDR2 YYREEE (reference sequence). The V and J ends lost 4 bases and 5 bases, in that order; junction bases with no gene match: 2. There are 14 residues in the CDR3.

The V call is TRBV5-1, the J call TRBJ2-5; D possibly corresponds to TRBD1 (6 bases). V lost 5 bases and J 4 bases, leaving 18 bases between the germline ends. The germline gives CDR1 SGHRS, CDR2 YFSETQ. This CDR3 is built from 15 residues. The CDR3 region has the DNA TGCGCCAGCAGACAGCCAGGGGTGGGCACAGAGACCCAGTACTTC. Protein sequence: CASRQPGVGTETQYF.

The rearrangement joins TRBV6-5 to TRBJ2-7, with D hard to call. The germline V gene encodes CDR1 MNHEY and CDR2 SVGAGI. V was pared by 5 bases and J by 2 bases, with 7 bases between. The CDR3 is 12 amino acids. Here the CDR3 reads CASSTGPYEQYF. CDR3 DNA: TGTGCCAGCAGTACCGGCCCCTACGAGCAGTACTTC.

The rearrangement joins TRBV4-1 to TRBJ2-7; tentatively, D is TRBD1 (5 bases). CDR1 MGHRA and CDR2 YSYEKL come from the germline V gene. V was trimmed by 3 bases and J by 6 bases, leaving 6 bases between them. The CDR3 runs 11 residues. This chain's CDR3 is CASSQGREQYF. CDR3 sequence (DNA): TGCGCCAGCAGCCAGGGGCGCGAGCAGTACTTC.

The chain recombines TRBV30 with TRBJ2-1, with 10 bases matching TRBD2. CDR1 and CDR2 (germline): GTSNPN, SVGIG (reference sequence). The CDR3 sequence is 16 residues long. Trimming at V came to 3 bases and at J to 5 bases, leaving 10 bases not matched to a gene. In nucleotides, the CDR3 is TGTGCCTGGAGCGCTAGTATACTAGCGGGAAACAATGAGCAGTTCTTC. This codes for CAWSASILAGNNEQFF.

The CDR3 bases are TGTGCCAGCAGAGGGGTACGCGGGTCTGAGCAGTTCTTC. Residues: CASRGVRGSEQFF. This sequence joins TRBV5-8 and TRBJ2-1; D is possibly TRBD1 or TRBD2 (5 bases each). The V end was cut by 5 bases, the J end by 9 bases, with 15 bases between. The CDR3 has 13 residues. The germline CDR1 and CDR2 sequences are SGHTS and YDEGEE.

This clone was seen only a few times. The chain joins TRBV7-3 to TRBJ2-3, with 8 positions matching TRBD2. This CDR3 is 15 amino acids long. Looked up from germline, CDR1 is SGHTA and CDR2 is FQGTGA. The J segment lost 2 bases and the V segment lost 5 bases, leaving 6 bases of the junction unmatched. The CDR3 bases are TGTGCCAGCAGCCCAGGCGGGGGGTACACAGATACGCAGTATTTT. Its translation is CASSPGGGYTDTQYF.